These 10 T cell receptor beta chains originate from one sample sequenced in a study of T-cell memory formation after mild COVID-19. MiXCR was run by TCRdb on the 5' RACE reads, yielding one entry per CDR3 protein. The sample carries 350,000 or so distinct CDR3 sequences, over 10% recorded once. What was sequenced was PBMCs or a T cell subset sorted from them (not recorded which). The receptors originated from a man between 18 and 29 years old who had mild COVID-19 (a few samples of this study predate the infection). Cell type and time point are not known.

This clonotype was detected only a few times. This chain connects TRBV5-1 to TRBJ1-1, with a weak D call TRBD1 (5 bases). The germline gives CDR1 SGHRS, CDR2 YFSETQ. Trimming shortened V by 3 bases and J by 0 bases, and 12 bases separated the two germline ends. The CDR3 has 15 amino acids. The CDR3 sequence is CASSYSGTLNTEAFF. As DNA, the CDR3 is TGCGCCAGCAGCTACTCGGGGACCCTGAACACTGAAGCTTTCTTT. The whole variable domain, filled in from reference TRBV5-1 and TRBJ1-1, reads KAGVTQTPRYLIKTRGQQVTLSCSPISGHRSVSWYQQTPGQGLQFLFEYFSETQRNKGNFPGRFSGRQFSNSRSEMNVSTLELGDSALYLCASSYSGTLNTEAFFGQGTRLTVV.

This clonotype came up a few times. This sequence joins TRBV25-1 and TRBJ2-7; unclear D gene. Trimming removed 6 bases at V and 0 bases at J, with 21 bases between. CDR1 is MGHDK and CDR2 is SYGVNS in the germline V gene. This CDR3 spans 17 amino acids. DNA for the CDR3: TGTGCCAGCAGCCCCAGCTTTGAGTGCGTGATCTCCTACGAGCAGTACGTC. Translation: CASSPSFECVISYEQYV.

The chain has TRBV12-3 or TRBV12-4 and TRBJ1-5; D call uncertain. Trimming pared 8 bases from V and 5 bases from J, leaving 16 bases between. The CDR3 extends over 14 amino acids. The CDR3 DNA reads TGTGCCAGCGGGGAGCAGGACGGTTATCAGCCCCAGCATTTT. Amino acid sequence: CASGEQDGYQPQHF.

The table lists this clonotype with a few counts. The chain combines TRBV5-1 with TRBJ2-1, with no clear D. Trimming removed 4 bases from V and 0 bases from J, with 14 bases in between. The CDR3 has 16 residues. Per the germline V gene, CDR1 is SGHRS and CDR2 is YFSETQ. CDR3 in amino acids: CASSPPGLSSYNEQFF. DNA of the CDR3: TGCGCCAGCAGCCCGCCAGGCCTGAGCTCCTACAATGAGCAGTTCTTC.

The J gene is TRBJ2-2, the V gene TRBV7-9; possible D gene TRBD1, 6 bases. V lost 4 bases to trimming and J lost 0 bases, with 15 bases between them. The CDR3 extends over 17 amino acids. CDR1 is SEHNR and CDR2 is FQNEAQ in the germline V gene (reference sequence). CDR3 nucleotide sequence: TGTGCCAGCAGCTCCATACAGGGCTTATCGAACACCGGGGAGCTGTTTTTT. Amino acids: CASSSIQGLSNTGELFF. The whole variable domain, remainder taken from reference TRBV7-9 and TRBJ2-2, is DTGVSQNPRHKITKRGQNVTFRCDPISEHNRLYWYRQTLGQGPEFLTYFQNEAQLEKSRLLSDRFSAERPKGSFSTLEIQRTEQGDSAMYLCASSSIQGLSNTGELFFGEGSRLTVL.

This clonotype was seen more than once but under ten times. The CDR3 DNA follows: TGCAGTGCTAGAGGGCACCCGGGGGGAAAAGCTTTCTTT. It specifies CSARGHPGGKAFF. The chain combines TRBV20-1 with TRBJ1-1, with D maybe TRBD1 (5 bases). V lost 1 base and J 9 bases, leaving 15 bases between the germline ends. Germline CDR1 and CDR2: DFQATT and SNEGSKA (reference sequence). This CDR3 is 13 amino acids long.

This clonotype was detected only a few times. The rearrangement uses TRBV2 and TRBJ2-1, with 7 bases fitting TRBD2. Trimming took 1 base from V and 6 from J; bases not matched to a gene: 9. This CDR3 comprises 16 residues. From germline, CDR1 is SNHLY and CDR2 FYNNEI. CDR3 residues: CASSEGRLAVLNEQFF. The CDR3 DNA sequence: TGTGCCAGCAGTGAAGGAAGGCTAGCGGTCCTCAATGAGCAGTTCTTC.

The CDR3 reads CASSVNGEETQYF. DNA of the CDR3: TGTGCCAGCTCAGTGAATGGGGAAGAGACCCAGTACTTC. The V call is TRBV18, the J call TRBJ2-5; D remains ambiguous. CDR3 size: 13 residues. CDR1 is KGHSH, CDR2 LQKENI, per germline. V was cut by 5 bases and J by 3 bases, with 10 bases left in between.

The V gene is TRBV19, the J gene TRBJ1-2; D unclear. The length of the CDR3 is 13 residues. Germline V gives CDR1 LNHDA, CDR2 SQIVND (reference sequence). V shed 1 base and J shed 4 bases, with 7 bases lying between them. The CDR3 bases are TGTGCCAGTAGTATAGGGGGAAGCTATGGCTACACCTTC. Translation gives CASSIGGSYGYTF.

V is TRBV21-1 and J is TRBJ1-1. TRBV21-1 is recorded as a pseudogene. The CDR3 totals 16 residues. The CDR3, as DNA: TGTGCCACTCCGCCGTCGAATTCGACGGGCAACACTGAAGCTTTCTTT. Translating gives CATPPSNSTGNTEAFF.